This T cell receptor beta chain was captured by sequencing in a study of blood T cell repertoires in COVID-19. Produced via immunoSEQ multiplex PCR; TCRdb's table is partial and in-frame only. The data hold some 80,000 clones, with around 80% observed a single time. V lost 2 bases to trimming and J lost 4 bases; unmatched junction nucleotides: 15. The CDR3 runs to 19 residues. CDR1 and CDR2 (germline): SGHTA, FQGNSA. This TCR was sampled from a woman between 45 and 65 years old with acute or convalescent COVID-19. The V call is TRBV7-2, the J call TRBJ2-1; 9 nucleotides line up with TRBD2. Input material: peripheral blood. The CDR3 DNA reads as TGTGCCAGCAGCTTATACCCGGTGGCGGGAGGGCCTAAATACAATGAGCAGTTCTTC. Translated, it gives CASSLYPVAGGPKYNEQFF.